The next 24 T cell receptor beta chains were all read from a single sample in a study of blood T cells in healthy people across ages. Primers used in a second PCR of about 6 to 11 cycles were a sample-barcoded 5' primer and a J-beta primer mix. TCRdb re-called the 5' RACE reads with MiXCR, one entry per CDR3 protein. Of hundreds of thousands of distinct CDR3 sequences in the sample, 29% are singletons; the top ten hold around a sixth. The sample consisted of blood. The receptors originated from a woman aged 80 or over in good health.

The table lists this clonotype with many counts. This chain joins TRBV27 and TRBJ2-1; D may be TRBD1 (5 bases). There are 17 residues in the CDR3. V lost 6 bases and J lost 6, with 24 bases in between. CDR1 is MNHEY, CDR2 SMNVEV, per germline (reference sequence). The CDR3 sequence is CASSFLRMPDQGNEQFF. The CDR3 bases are TGTGCCAGCAGCTTCCTTAGAATGCCAGATCAGGGCAATGAGCAGTTCTTC.

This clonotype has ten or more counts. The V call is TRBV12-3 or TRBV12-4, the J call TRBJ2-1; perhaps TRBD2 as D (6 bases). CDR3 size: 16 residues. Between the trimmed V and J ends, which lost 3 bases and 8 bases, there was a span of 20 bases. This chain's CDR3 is CASSFVAGNPSDEQFF. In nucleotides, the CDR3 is TGTGCCAGCAGTTTCGTTGCGGGGAATCCCTCCGATGAGCAGTTCTTC.

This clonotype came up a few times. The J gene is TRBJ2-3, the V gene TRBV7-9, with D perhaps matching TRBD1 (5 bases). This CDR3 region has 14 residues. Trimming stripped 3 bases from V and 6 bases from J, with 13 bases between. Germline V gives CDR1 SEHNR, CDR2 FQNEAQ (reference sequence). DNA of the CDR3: TGTGCCAGCAGCTTTTTTGGGGCGGCGGATACGCAGTATTTT. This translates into CASSFFGAADTQYF.

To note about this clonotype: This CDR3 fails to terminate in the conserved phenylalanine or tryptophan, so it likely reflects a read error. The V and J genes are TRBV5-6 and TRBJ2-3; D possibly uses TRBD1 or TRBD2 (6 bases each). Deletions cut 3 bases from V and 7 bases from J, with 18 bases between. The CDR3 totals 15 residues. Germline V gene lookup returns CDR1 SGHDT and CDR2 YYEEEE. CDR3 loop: CASSSIQGGGHTQYC. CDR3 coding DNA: TGTGCCAGCAGCTCCATACAGGGTGGGGGGCATACGCAGTATTGT.

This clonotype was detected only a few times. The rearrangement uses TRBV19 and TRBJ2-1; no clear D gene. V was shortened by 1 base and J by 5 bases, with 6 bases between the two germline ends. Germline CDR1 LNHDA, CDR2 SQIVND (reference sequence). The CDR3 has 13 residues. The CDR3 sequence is CASSIGADNEQFF. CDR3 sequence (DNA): TGTGCCAGTAGTATAGGGGCAGACAATGAGCAGTTCTTC.

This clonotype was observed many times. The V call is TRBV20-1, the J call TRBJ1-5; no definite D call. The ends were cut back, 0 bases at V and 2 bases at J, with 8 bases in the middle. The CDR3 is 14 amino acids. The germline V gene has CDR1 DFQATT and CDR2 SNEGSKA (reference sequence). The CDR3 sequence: CSARDRKGNQPQHF. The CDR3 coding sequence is TGCAGTGCTAGAGACAGGAAGGGCAATCAGCCCCAGCATTTT.

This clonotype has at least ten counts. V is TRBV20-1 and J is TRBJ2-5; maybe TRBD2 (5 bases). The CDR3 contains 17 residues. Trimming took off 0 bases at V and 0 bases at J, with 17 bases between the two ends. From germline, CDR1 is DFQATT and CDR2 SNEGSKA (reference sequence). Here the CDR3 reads CSARDTRLTRYQETQYF. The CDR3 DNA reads TGCAGTGCTAGAGATACCAGACTAACCAGGTACCAAGAGACCCAGTACTTC.

CDR3 DNA: TGTGCCAGCACTTTCCGTGGGGGCCTCCACTACGAGCAGTACTTC. This sequence encodes CASTFRGGLHYEQYF. The chain uses TRBV13 and TRBJ2-7; D might be TRBD1 (6 bases). V shed 7 bases and J shed 3 bases, with 19 bases lying between them. CDR3 length: 15 amino acids. The germline V gene encodes CDR1 PRHDT and CDR2 FYEKMQ (reference sequence).

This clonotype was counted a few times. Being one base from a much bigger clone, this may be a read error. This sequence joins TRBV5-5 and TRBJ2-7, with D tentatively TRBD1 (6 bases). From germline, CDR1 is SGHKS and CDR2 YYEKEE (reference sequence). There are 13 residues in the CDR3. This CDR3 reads CAGSLQGSHEQYF. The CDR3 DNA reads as TGTGCCGGCAGCTTGCAGGGGAGCCACGAGCAGTACTTC.

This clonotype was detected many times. CDR3 coding DNA: TGTGCCAGCAGGTATTCAGGGTCCGGAGATGAGCAGTTCTTC. Amino acids: CASRYSGSGDEQFF. The chain joins TRBV7-2 to TRBJ2-1; maybe TRBD1 (5 bases). CDR1 and CDR2 from the germline V gene are SGHTA and FQGNSA. V was clipped by 6 bases and J by 8 bases, with 17 bases between them. CDR3 size: 14 residues.

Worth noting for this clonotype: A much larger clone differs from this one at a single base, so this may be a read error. The CDR3 coding sequence is TGTGCCAGCAGCACCTTGGGGGGACAGGGTTTCGATGGCTACACCTTC. Its translation is CASSTLGGQGFDGYTF. The chain joins TRBV7-2 to TRBJ1-2, with 9 bases matching TRBD1. The CDR3 runs 16 residues. V trimming: 5 bases; J trimming: 6 bases; junction bases outside the gene matches: 13. Germline loops: CDR1 SGHTA, CDR2 FQGNSA.

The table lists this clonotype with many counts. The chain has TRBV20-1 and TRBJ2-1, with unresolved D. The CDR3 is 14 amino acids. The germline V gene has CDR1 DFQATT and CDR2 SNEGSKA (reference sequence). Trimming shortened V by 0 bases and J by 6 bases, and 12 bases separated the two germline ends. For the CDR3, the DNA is TGCAGTGCTAGAGATGTCGGCGCGGTCAATGAGCAGTTCTTC. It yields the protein CSARDVGAVNEQFF.

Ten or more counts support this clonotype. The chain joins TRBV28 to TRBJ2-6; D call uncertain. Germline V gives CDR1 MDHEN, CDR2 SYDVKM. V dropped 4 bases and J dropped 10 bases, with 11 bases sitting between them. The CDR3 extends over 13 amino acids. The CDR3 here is CASSSRSPNVLTF. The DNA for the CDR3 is TGTGCCAGCAGTTCCAGGTCCCCTAACGTCCTGACTTTC.

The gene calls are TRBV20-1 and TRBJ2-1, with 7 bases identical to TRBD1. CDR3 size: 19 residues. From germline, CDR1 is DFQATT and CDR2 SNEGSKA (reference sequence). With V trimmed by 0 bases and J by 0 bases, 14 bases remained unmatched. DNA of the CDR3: TGCAGTGCTAGAGATCCGGGACAGAGGGCTGGGGTCTCCTACAATGAGCAGTTCTTC. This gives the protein CSARDPGQRAGVSYNEQFF.

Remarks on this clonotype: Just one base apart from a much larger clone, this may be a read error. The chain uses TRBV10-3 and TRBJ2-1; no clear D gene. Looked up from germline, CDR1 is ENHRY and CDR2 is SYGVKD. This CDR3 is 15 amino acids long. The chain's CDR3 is CAISESALTPNDQFF. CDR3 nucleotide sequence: TGTGCCATCAGTGAGTCCGCCCTTACTCCAAATGATCAGTTCTTC.

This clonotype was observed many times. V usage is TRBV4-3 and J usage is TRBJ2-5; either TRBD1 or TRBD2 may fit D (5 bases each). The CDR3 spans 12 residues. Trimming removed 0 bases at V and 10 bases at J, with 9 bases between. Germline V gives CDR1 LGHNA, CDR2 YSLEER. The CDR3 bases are TGCGCCAGCAGCCAAGATCGGGGCCGCCAGTACTTC. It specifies CASSQDRGRQYF.

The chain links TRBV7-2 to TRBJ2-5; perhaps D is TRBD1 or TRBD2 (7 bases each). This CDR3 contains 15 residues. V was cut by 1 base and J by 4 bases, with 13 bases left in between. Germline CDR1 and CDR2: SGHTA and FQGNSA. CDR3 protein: CASSLGVRGGETQYF. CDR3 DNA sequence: TGTGCCAGCAGCTTAGGGGTCAGGGGGGGAGAGACCCAGTACTTC.

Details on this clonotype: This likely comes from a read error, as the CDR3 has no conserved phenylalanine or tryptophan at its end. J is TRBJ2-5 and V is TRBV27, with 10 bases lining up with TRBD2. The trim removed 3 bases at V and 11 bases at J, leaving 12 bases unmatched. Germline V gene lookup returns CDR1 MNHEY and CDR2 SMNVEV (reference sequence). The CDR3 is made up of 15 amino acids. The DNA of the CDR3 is TGTGCCAGCAGTTTCATGGCTAGCGGGAGCCAAGAGCAGTACTTA. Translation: CASSFMASGSQEQYL.

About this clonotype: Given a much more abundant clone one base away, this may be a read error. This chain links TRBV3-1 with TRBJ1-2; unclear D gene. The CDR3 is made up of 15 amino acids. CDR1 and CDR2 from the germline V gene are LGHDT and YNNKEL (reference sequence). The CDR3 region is CASNQGRQMGYGYTF. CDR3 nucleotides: TGTGCCAGCAACCAAGGTCGGCAGATGGGCTATGGCTACACCTTC.

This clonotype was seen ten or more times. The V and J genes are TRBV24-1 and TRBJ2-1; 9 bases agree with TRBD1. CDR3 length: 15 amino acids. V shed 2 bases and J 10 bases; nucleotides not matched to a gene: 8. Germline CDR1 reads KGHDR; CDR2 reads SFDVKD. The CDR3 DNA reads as TGTGCCACCAGTGATTCCGGGACAGGGATGCGGGAGCAGTTCTTC. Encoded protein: CATSDSGTGMREQFF.

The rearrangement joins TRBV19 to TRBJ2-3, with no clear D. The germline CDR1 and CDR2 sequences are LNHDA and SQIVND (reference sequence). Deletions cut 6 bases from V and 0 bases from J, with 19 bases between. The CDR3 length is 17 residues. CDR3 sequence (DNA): TGTGCCAGTAGGGCCCCACTGGGCGAGGAGAGCACAGATACGCAGTATTTT. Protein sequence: CASRAPLGEESTDTQYF.

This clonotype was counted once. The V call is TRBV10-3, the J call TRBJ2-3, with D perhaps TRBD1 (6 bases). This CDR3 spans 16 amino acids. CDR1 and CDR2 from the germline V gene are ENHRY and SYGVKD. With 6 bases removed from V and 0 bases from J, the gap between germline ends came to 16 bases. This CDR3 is CAIRGDTHGSTDTQYF. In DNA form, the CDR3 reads TGTGCCATCAGGGGGGACACCCATGGCAGCACAGATACGCAGTATTTT.

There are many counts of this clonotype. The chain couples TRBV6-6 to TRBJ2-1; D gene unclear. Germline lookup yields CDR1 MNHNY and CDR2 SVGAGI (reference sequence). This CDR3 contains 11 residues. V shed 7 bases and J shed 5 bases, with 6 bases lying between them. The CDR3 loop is CASNLNNEQFF. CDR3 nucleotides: TGTGCCAGCAACTTAAACAATGAGCAGTTCTTC.

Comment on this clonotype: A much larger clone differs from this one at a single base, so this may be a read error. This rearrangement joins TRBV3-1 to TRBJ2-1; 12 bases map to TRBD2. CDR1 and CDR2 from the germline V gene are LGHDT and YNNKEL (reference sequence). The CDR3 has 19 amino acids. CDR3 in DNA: TGTGCCAGCAGCCCCAGACAGAGAATGAGACTAGCGGGGGCTAATGAGCAGTCCTTC. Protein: CASSPRQRMRLAGANEQSF.